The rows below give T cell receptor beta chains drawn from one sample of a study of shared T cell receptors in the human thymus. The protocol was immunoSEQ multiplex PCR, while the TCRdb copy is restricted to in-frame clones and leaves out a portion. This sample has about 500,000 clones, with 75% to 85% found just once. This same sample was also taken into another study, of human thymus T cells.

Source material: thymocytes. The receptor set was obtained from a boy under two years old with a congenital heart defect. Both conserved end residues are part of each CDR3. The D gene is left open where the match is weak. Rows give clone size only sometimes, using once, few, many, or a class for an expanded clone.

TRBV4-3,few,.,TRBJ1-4,TGCGCCAGCAGCCAAGCCGACAGGTATACAGGTTACGTCGCTGAAAAACTGTTTTTT,CASSQADRYTGYVAEKLFF
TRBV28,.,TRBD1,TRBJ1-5,TGTGCCAGCAGTTTAGGGCCCCCGGGACAGGGGGCTCCCGATAGCAATCAGCCCCAGCATTTT,CASSLGPPGQGAPDSNQPQHF
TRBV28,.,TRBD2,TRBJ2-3,TGTGCCAGCAGTTTATGGGGGGGGACTAGCGGGAGTTGGGATACGCAGTATTTT,CASSLWGGTSGSWDTQYF
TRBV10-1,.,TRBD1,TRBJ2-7,TGCGCCAGCAGTCCTAGGGGGCATCGGGGCCACGAGCAGTACTTC,CASSPRGHRGHEQYF
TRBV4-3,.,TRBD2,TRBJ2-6,TGCGCCAGCAGCCAAGAGGCACTAGCGGGAGGCTACCCTGGGGCCAACGTCCTGACTTTC,CASSQEALAGGYPGANVLTF
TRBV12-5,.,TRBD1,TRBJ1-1,TGTGCTAGTGGCCTGGAACCGGGACAGGGAACAATGAACACTGAAGCTTTCTTT,CASGLEPGQGTMNTEAFF
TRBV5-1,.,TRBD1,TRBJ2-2,TGCGCCAGCAGCTCTCGGACAGGGGACGGCGGGGAGCTGTTTTTT,CASSSRTGDGGELFF
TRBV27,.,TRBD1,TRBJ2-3,TGTGCCAGCAGTTATCGGACAGGGGGCGCAGATACGCAGTATTTT,CASSYRTGGADTQYF
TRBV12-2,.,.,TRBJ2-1,TGTGCAAGTCGCTTAGGGTGCCCGGGGGGCTCCTACAATGAGCAGTTCTTC,CASRLGCPGGSYNEQFF
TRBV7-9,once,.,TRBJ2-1,TGTGCCAGCAGCGTTGACAAGAACTCCTACTCCTACAATGAGCAGTTCTTC,CASSVDKNSYSYNEQFF
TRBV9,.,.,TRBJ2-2,TGTGCCAGCAGCGTAGGTTCTAGCGTATCCGGGGAGCTGTTTTTT,CASSVGSSVSGELFF
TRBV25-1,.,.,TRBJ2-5,TGTGCCAGCAGTACCAGAGAGACCCAGTACTTC,CASSTRETQYF
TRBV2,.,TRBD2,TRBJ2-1,TGTGCCAGCTTAGCGGGAGCCTACAATGAGCAGTTCTTC,CASLAGAYNEQFF